This entry is about one T cell receptor beta chain. Both 60 Vbeta primers and 13 Jbeta primers went into the PCR. The repertoire was sequenced with immunoSEQ multiplex PCR; TCRdb's copy has only in-frame clones and lacks some. The top ten clones hold about 4.4% of a sample with about 200,000 clones, about 80% of them seen once. The donors were healthy bone marrow donors. The data derive from a study of cytomegalovirus exposure and HLA in healthy donors. Whole-study context: Out of 150 million to 200 million T cells, an earlier analysis found roughly 110 million unique TCR beta sequences in total. About 85 million unique TCR sequences came from HLA-typed donors in an early release.

This CDR3 has 15 amino acids. The V and J ends lost 6 bases and 8 bases, in that order; junction bases with no gene match: 13. The genes are TRBV6-7 and TRBJ2-1, with 7 bases lining up with TRBD2. TRBV6-7 falls under the ORF class, with uncertain function. The receptor was derived from a woman aged 25 to 39 in good health and CMV-seropositive. Sequenced material: PBMCs. In nucleotides, the CDR3 is TGTGCCAGCAGCCCACTAGCGACCGGACGCGATGAGCAGTTCTTC. Protein product: CASSPLATGRDEQFF.